These 23 T cell receptor beta chains were sequenced from one sample in a study of T-cell memory formation after mild COVID-19. TCRdb processed the 5' RACE reads anew with MiXCR; each CDR3 protein has one entry. The data contain roughly 80,000 distinct CDR3 sequences, more than 11% of them seen just once; the ten biggest clones take up about a third. The sequenced sample consisted of PBMCs or a T cell subset sorted from them (not recorded which). Receptor source: an adult woman who had mild COVID-19 (a few samples of this study predate the infection). Cell type and time point are not known.

This clonotype was recorded many times. Sequence at one end of the junction differs from germline and may be a read error. The V and J genes are TRBV5-1 and TRBJ1-1; 8 bases align to TRBD1. Germline assignment: CDR1 SGHRS and CDR2 YFSETQ. This CDR3 has 14 amino acids. This chain's CDR3 is CASSPGTGNTEAFF. For the CDR3, the DNA is TGTGCCAGCAGCCCCGGGACAGGGAACACTGAAGCTTTCTTT.

As concerns this clonotype: A read error may account for a junction end that differs from germline. The J gene is TRBJ1-6, the V gene TRBV7-9, with D maybe TRBD1 (5 bases). The CDR3 covers 16 residues. CDR1 and CDR2 (germline): SEHNR, FQNEAQ (reference sequence). The CDR3 loop reads CASSPWDVSYSSPLHF. The CDR3 nucleotides read TGTGCCAGCAGCCCCTGGGACGTTTCCTATAGTTCACCCCTCCACTTT.

This clonotype was observed at least ten times. The rearrangement joins TRBV27 to TRBJ2-7; no definite D call. This CDR3 has 14 residues. Germline V lookup: CDR1 MNHEY, CDR2 SMNVEV (reference sequence). Trimming stripped 0 bases from V and 3 bases from J, with 9 bases between. The CDR3 reads CASSLSVSHYEQYF. The CDR3 coding sequence is TGTGCCAGCAGTTTATCAGTCAGCCACTACGAGCAGTACTTC.

The chain couples TRBV20-1 to TRBJ1-2; 9 bases are a match to TRBD1. Germline V lookup: CDR1 DFQATT, CDR2 SNEGSKA (reference sequence). V was pared by 3 bases and J by 5 bases, with 22 bases of the junction left unmatched. The CDR3 runs to 19 residues. As DNA, the CDR3 is TGCAGTGCTAGTCTTTTCCAAGTCGTCCTAGGACAGGGGAATTATGGCTACACCTTC. Its protein is CSASLFQVVLGQGNYGYTF.

The sample holds a few counts of this clonotype. The V and J genes are TRBV12-3 or TRBV12-4 and TRBJ2-7; 8 nucleotides line up with TRBD1. This CDR3 is built from 13 residues. Losses at the gene ends were 3 bases for V and 5 bases for J; bases not matched to a gene: 3. The CDR3 DNA follows: TGTGCCAGCAGTTTGGGACAGGAGAACGAGCAGTACTTC. Its protein product is CASSLGQENEQYF.

Only a few counts were recorded for this clonotype. The genes are TRBV9 and TRBJ2-1; weak D call: TRBD2 (5 bases). Germline CDR1 SGDLS, CDR2 YYNGEE. V lost 3 bases and J 6 bases, leaving 19 bases between the germline ends. CDR3 size: 16 residues. CDR3 nucleotides: TGTGCCAGCAGCGCCAGAGGTCCGGAGGTTGCCAATGAGCAGTTCTTC. This sequence encodes CASSARGPEVANEQFF.

The gene calls are TRBV7-6 and TRBJ1-1; D perhaps matches TRBD1 (5 bases). CDR1 SGHVS and CDR2 FNYEAQ come from the germline V gene. The CDR3 sequence is 15 residues long. V shed 0 bases and J shed 4 bases, with 12 bases lying between them. The CDR3 protein is CASSLAGAGGTEAFF. CDR3 nucleotides: TGTGCCAGCAGCTTAGCCGGGGCCGGGGGCACTGAAGCTTTCTTT.

V and J are TRBV6-4 and TRBJ2-1; D is possibly TRBD1 or TRBD2 (6 bases each). This CDR3 region has 15 residues. V was pared by 0 bases and J by 4 bases, with 10 bases between. Germline V CDR1 and CDR2: MRHNA, SNTAGT. CDR3 sequence: CASSDSGGDYNEQFF. DNA for the CDR3: TGTGCCAGCAGTGACTCGGGGGGCGATTACAATGAGCAGTTCTTC.

Only a few counts were recorded for this clonotype. V is TRBV6-5 and J is TRBJ2-1; 8 bases agree with TRBD2. The CDR3 spans 16 residues. The V segment lost 0 bases and the J segment 7 bases; nucleotides outside the gene matches: 8. Per germline, CDR1 MNHEY and CDR2 SVGAGI. The CDR3 nucleotides are TGTGCCAGCAGTTACTCGCCGGGAGGGCCTAAGAATGAGCAGTTCTTC. Protein: CASSYSPGGPKNEQFF.

The chain couples TRBV9 to TRBJ2-1; a weak D match, TRBD1 (6 bases). Germline V gene data show CDR1 as SGDLS and CDR2 as YYNGEE. The CDR3 is made up of 16 amino acids. V dropped 0 bases and J dropped 4 bases, with 14 bases sitting between them. The CDR3 loop is CASSVAGEFPYNEQFF. The DNA for the CDR3 is TGTGCCAGCAGCGTAGCAGGGGAGTTTCCGTACAATGAGCAGTTCTTC.

This chain uses TRBV9 with TRBJ2-1; no definite D call. The CDR3 is made up of 11 amino acids. Trimming cost V 0 bases and J 6 bases, with 1 base left between them. CDR1 and CDR2 from the germline V gene are SGDLS and YYNGEE. CDR3 sequence reads: CASSVANEQFF. CDR3 nucleotides: TGTGCCAGCAGCGTAGCCAATGAGCAGTTCTTC.

This clonotype was counted only a few times. V is TRBV5-4 and J is TRBJ2-1; 11 bases agree with TRBD2. The ends lost 2 bases at V and 5 bases at J; junction bases unmatched: 6. Germline CDR1 reads SGHNT; CDR2 reads YYREEE (reference sequence). This CDR3 region has 16 residues. CDR3 sequence: CASSFLLAGVHNEQFF. The CDR3 nucleotides read TGTGCCAGCAGCTTTCTACTAGCGGGAGTCCACAATGAGCAGTTCTTC.

The chain combines TRBV12-3 or TRBV12-4 with TRBJ2-3; 13 nucleotides align to TRBD2. The junction had 4 bases not matched to a gene; V was cut back by 5 bases and J by 2 bases. This CDR3 spans 16 amino acids. In nucleotides, the CDR3 is TGTGCCAGCAGTCGGACTAGCGGGGGTAACACAGATACGCAGTATTTT. As protein: CASSRTSGGNTDTQYF.

This clonotype was recorded a few times. The V call is TRBV19, the J call TRBJ2-3, with 11 bases aligning to TRBD2. CDR1 and CDR2 (germline): LNHDA, SQIVND (reference sequence). J gave up 3 bases and V 0 bases, and 8 bases lay outside the gene matches. The CDR3 loop spans 18 amino acids. The CDR3 nucleotides read TGTGCCAGTAGTATAGACCAGGGACTAGCGGCCGAAACAGATACGCAGTATTTT. Residues: CASSIDQGLAAETDTQYF.

This clonotype was found many times. The chain couples TRBV7-9 to TRBJ2-1; D is perhaps TRBD1 (6 bases). V gave up 5 bases and J gave up 15 bases, with 17 bases separating them. CDR1 is SEHNR, CDR2 FQNEAQ, per germline (reference sequence). The CDR3 is 12 amino acids. CDR3 in amino acids: CASSGWDIEVFF. The CDR3 coding sequence is TGTGCCAGCAGCGGATGGGACATTGAGGTGTTCTTC.

This clonotype was detected only a few times. As DNA, the CDR3 is TGTGCCTGGAGTGCGTCTACTGTTGGCAGACACATGAACACTGAAGCTTTCTTT. Protein: CAWSASTVGRHMNTEAFF. The rearrangement uses TRBV30 and TRBJ1-1; D is undetermined. Per germline, CDR1 GTSNPN and CDR2 SVGIG (reference sequence). The V end was cut by 1 base, the J end by 0 bases, with 21 bases between. CDR3 length: 18 amino acids. Full variable domain (remainder filled in from reference TRBV30 and TRBJ1-1): SQTIHQWPATLVQPVGSPLSLECTVEGTSNPNLYWYRQAAGRGLQLLFYSVGIGQISSEVPQNLSASRPQDRQFILSSKKLLLSDSGFYLCAWSASTVGRHMNTEAFFGQGTRLTVV.

In its sample, this clonotype was seen a few times. This sequence joins TRBV7-8 and TRBJ2-7; 8 bases are shared with TRBD1. V lost 1 base and J lost 7; bases outside the gene matches: 15. The length of the CDR3 is 17 residues. Germline V gene lookup returns CDR1 SGHVS and CDR2 FQNEAQ. CDR3 loop: CASSLGVGGTGTLEQYF. The CDR3, as DNA: TGTGCCAGCAGCTTAGGCGTAGGGGGGACAGGAACGTTAGAGCAGTACTTC.

This clonotype was counted between two and nine times. The chain recombines TRBV7-8 with TRBJ2-2; a weak D match, TRBD2 (5 bases). The V end lost 1 base, the J end lost 2 bases, and 11 bases lay between the germline ends. Per the germline V gene, CDR1 is SGHVS and CDR2 is FQNEAQ. CDR3 length equals 16 residues. The CDR3: CASSLVGGLNTGELFF. DNA of the CDR3: TGTGCCAGCAGCTTAGTAGGAGGCTTAAACACCGGGGAGCTGTTTTTT.

This chain connects TRBV11-2 to TRBJ2-1; perhaps D is TRBD1 or TRBD2 (5 bases each). Trimming removed 5 bases at V and 0 bases at J, with 17 bases between. The CDR3 spans 17 residues. Germline assignment: CDR1 SGHAT and CDR2 FQNNGV. The CDR3 DNA reads TGTGCCAGCAGCCCAGGACAATTCGAGGGCTCCTACAATGAGCAGTTCTTC. It translates to CASSPGQFEGSYNEQFF.

This clonotype was picked up a small number of times. This chain links TRBV6-5 with TRBJ1-2; 12 bases are a match to TRBD1. Germline trimming cut 5 bases from V and 6 bases from J; bases unmatched to any gene: 4. Germline-derived CDR1 and CDR2 are MNHEY and SVGAGI. The CDR3 length is 14 residues. The chain's CDR3 is CASSGDRGHDGYTF. CDR3 in DNA: TGTGCCAGCAGTGGGGACAGGGGGCATGATGGCTACACCTTC.

The chain combines TRBV5-1 with TRBJ2-7; TRBD2 matches at 9 bases. V lost 0 bases, J lost 11 bases, and 6 bases stayed unmatched. The CDR3 has 13 amino acids. Germline V gene sequence: CDR1 SGHRS, CDR2 YFSETQ. CDR3 coding DNA: TGCGCCAGCAGCTTGGTTGGTAGCGGGGGCGAGTACTTC. Encoded protein: CASSLVGSGGEYF. Based on the CDR3 plus reference TRBV5-1 and TRBJ2-7, the full variable domain is KAGVTQTPRYLIKTRGQQVTLSCSPISGHRSVSWYQQTPGQGLQFLFEYFSETQRNKGNFPGRFSGRQFSNSRSEMNVSTLELGDSALYLCASSLVGSGGEYFGPGTRLTVT.

In its sample, this clonotype was seen a few times. The chain carries TRBV7-9 and TRBJ2-7; tentative D call: TRBD2 (5 bases). Trimming left V 0 bases short and J 7 bases short, with 7 bases between. Per germline, CDR1 SEHNR and CDR2 FQNEAQ (reference sequence). The length of the CDR3 is 12 residues. CDR3 sequence reads: CASSLAEEEQYF. The CDR3 DNA reads as TGTGCCAGCAGCTTAGCGGAGGAGGAGCAGTACTTC.

This clonotype was detected only a few times. The chain links TRBV2 to TRBJ2-3; TRBD2 might be the D (5 bases). This CDR3 has 13 amino acids. Germline V gene sequence: CDR1 SNHLY, CDR2 FYNNEI. Deletions cut 9 bases from V and 6 bases from J, with 16 bases between. DNA for the CDR3: TGTGCCAGGGGAGACCTGTATGGGGATACGCAGTATTTT. Protein sequence: CARGDLYGDTQYF.